These 18 T cell receptor beta chains were sequenced from one sample in a study of blood T cell repertoires in COVID-19 (dated by TCRdb to 2020 to 2021). The library was made by the immunoSEQ multiplex PCR assay. TCRdb retrieved this table from immuneACCESS and kept in-frame rearrangements only. Not all clones are present; in checked studies, unresolved V genes account for under half, and no reason is known for the remainder. Within this sample are about 80,000 clones, with approximately 88% of them counted one time only. About 7% of the sample lies in the top ten. The sample consisted of peripheral blood. Receptor source: a man aged 65-85 years with acute or convalescent COVID-19.

In its sample, this clone was seen once. V is TRBV5-1 and J is TRBJ1-2; 9 bases are shared with TRBD1. This CDR3 has 14 residues. V was pared by 4 bases and J by 7 bases, with 8 bases of the junction left unmatched. CDR1 is SGHRS, CDR2 YFSETQ, per germline. As DNA, the CDR3 is TGCGCCAGCAGCCGACAGGGGGTTTCGACTGGCTACACCTTC. Amino acids: CASSRQGVSTGYTF. Supplemented by reference TRBV5-1 and TRBJ1-2, the full variable domain reads KAGVTQTPRYLIKTRGQQVTLSCSPISGHRSVSWYQQTPGQGLQFLFEYFSETQRNKGNFPGRFSGRQFSNSRSEMNVSTLELGDSALYLCASSRQGVSTGYTFGSGTRLTVV.

CDR3: CASREEYGYTF. CDR3 DNA: TGTGCCAGCCGGGAGGAATATGGCTACACCTTC. The rearrangement links TRBV28 to TRBJ1-2; no firm D call. CDR1 and CDR2 (germline): MDHEN, SYDVKM. The CDR3 spans 11 residues. The V end was cut by 8 bases, the J end by 5 bases, with 9 bases between.

The chain has TRBV10-1 and TRBJ2-7, with 7 positions matching TRBD2. Looked up from germline, CDR1 is WNHNN and CDR2 is SYGVQD (reference sequence). V shed 4 bases and J 4 bases; nucleotides not matched to a gene: 4. The CDR3 has 13 residues. The CDR3 is CASSVAGGYEQYF. The DNA of the CDR3 is TGCGCCAGCAGTGTAGCGGGCGGGTACGAGCAGTACTTC.

This clone has more than one count but fewer than ten. V gene TRBV7-9 combines with J gene TRBJ2-7, with 9 bases fitting TRBD1. CDR3 length: 14 amino acids. The ends lost 5 bases at V and 2 bases at J; junction bases unmatched: 4. Germline loops: CDR1 SEHNR, CDR2 FQNEAQ (reference sequence). CDR3 bases: TGTGCCAGCAGCCCGGGACAGGGTCCCTACGAGCAGTACTTC. Amino acid sequence: CASSPGQGPYEQYF.

This clone has a handful of counts. Written as DNA, the CDR3 is TGTGCCAGTAGTATTCTCGGCGGGATGGCGTACGAGCAGTACTTC. It codes for CASSILGGMAYEQYF. The chain recombines TRBV19 with TRBJ2-7; possible D gene TRBD2, 6 bases. Germline V gene data show CDR1 as LNHDA and CDR2 as SQIVND (reference sequence). The CDR3 runs to 15 residues. The V end lost 3 bases, the J end lost 4 bases, and 16 bases lay between the germline ends.

The V gene is TRBV11-2, the J gene TRBJ2-1, with D perhaps TRBD2 (6 bases). The ends were cut back, 6 bases at V and 0 bases at J, with 15 bases in the middle. This CDR3 comprises 16 residues. Germline CDR1 reads SGHAT; CDR2 reads FQNNGV. The CDR3 nucleotides are TGTGCCAGCAGAGTTATTCGCGGGAACTCCTACAATGAGCAGTTCTTC. It translates to CASRVIRGNSYNEQFF.

J is TRBJ1-2 and V is TRBV12-3 or TRBV12-4; D might be TRBD1 (6 bases). The CDR3 totals 13 residues. V gave up 6 bases and J gave up 6 bases, with 14 bases separating them. This CDR3 is CASRKDSSNGYTF. The DNA for the CDR3 is TGTGCCAGCAGGAAGGACAGTTCAAATGGCTACACCTTC.

The chain couples TRBV27 to TRBJ2-7; D is uncertain. The CDR3 runs 14 residues. CDR1 is MNHEY and CDR2 is SMNVEV in the germline V gene (reference sequence). Trimming stripped 5 bases from V and 3 bases from J, with 14 bases between. CDR3 region: CASSLTHAVYEQYF. CDR3 DNA: TGTGCCAGCAGTCTAACTCACGCCGTCTACGAGCAGTACTTC.

The V call is TRBV5-1, the J call TRBJ2-7, with D tentatively TRBD1 (6 bases). Between the trimmed V and J ends, which lost 0 bases and 0 bases, there was a span of 19 bases. Germline V gene lookup returns CDR1 SGHRS and CDR2 YFSETQ. The CDR3 spans 18 residues. The CDR3 loop reads CASSLASGVSNPSYEQYF. The CDR3 DNA reads TGCGCCAGCAGCTTGGCCTCAGGGGTATCGAACCCCTCCTACGAGCAGTACTTC.

This chain connects TRBV10-2 to TRBJ2-7; tentatively, D is TRBD2 (7 bases). The CDR3 totals 13 residues. Germline CDR1 reads WSHSY; CDR2 reads SAAADI. Trimming pared 6 bases from V and 4 bases from J, leaving 13 bases between. This chain's CDR3 is CASRGGGAYEQYF. CDR3 bases: TGCGCCAGCAGAGGGGGAGGGGCGTACGAGCAGTACTTC.

The chain couples TRBV2 to TRBJ1-5; no definite D call. Trimming took off 5 bases at V and 2 bases at J, with 4 bases between the two ends. The length of the CDR3 is 12 residues. Looked up from germline, CDR1 is SNHLY and CDR2 is FYNNEI. The DNA for the CDR3 is TGTGCCAGCAGTCGGGGCAATCAGCCCCAGCATTTT. It encodes CASSRGNQPQHF.

This clone was recorded once. The CDR3 sequence is CASRTTGGLRAGELFF. CDR3 in DNA: TGTGCCAGCAGGACTACAGGGGGCTTGCGCGCCGGGGAGCTGTTTTTT. The gene calls are TRBV6-6 and TRBJ2-2; 9 nucleotides match TRBD1. The J segment lost 6 bases and the V segment lost 6 bases, leaving 11 bases of the junction unmatched. Per germline, CDR1 MNHNY and CDR2 SVGAGI (reference sequence). The length of the CDR3 is 16 residues.

In this sample, this clone turned up once. The chain uses TRBV5-1 and TRBJ2-2, with D maybe TRBD1 (6 bases). V lost 5 bases to trimming and J lost 0 bases, with 14 bases between them. CDR3 length equals 16 residues. Germline-derived CDR1 and CDR2 are SGHRS and YFSETQ. The CDR3 spells CASSTTGSPNTGELFF. The CDR3 DNA reads as TGCGCCAGCAGTACCACAGGGTCCCCGAACACCGGGGAGCTGTTTTTT.

This chain uses TRBV7-9 with TRBJ2-5; D might be TRBD2 (5 bases). Germline V gene sequence: CDR1 SEHNR, CDR2 FQNEAQ (reference sequence). The ends were cut back, 6 bases at V and 5 bases at J, with 16 bases in the middle. The CDR3 is 14 residues long. The CDR3 sequence: CASSFPTGMETQYF. The CDR3 DNA sequence: TGTGCCAGCAGTTTCCCGACGGGGATGGAGACCCAGTACTTC.

The table lists this clone with a few counts. The chain employs TRBV14 and TRBJ2-2; D uncertain. This CDR3 spans 15 amino acids. V lost 1 base, J lost 6 bases, and 12 bases lay in between. In germline, CDR1 is SGHDN, CDR2 FVKESK. The CDR3 here is CASSQGGIFPGELFF. For the CDR3, the DNA is TGTGCCAGCAGCCAAGGCGGTATCTTCCCCGGGGAGCTGTTTTTT.

The chain joins TRBV6-5 to TRBJ1-5, with D possibly TRBD1 on 6 matching bases. CDR1 MNHEY and CDR2 SVGAGI come from the germline V gene. CDR3 length: 14 amino acids. V was cut by 8 bases and J by 11 bases, with 22 bases left in between. For the CDR3, the DNA is TGTGCCAGCCAGATCGTACAGGGCCTCGGGGCCCAGCATTTT. Encoded protein: CASQIVQGLGAQHF.

The V gene is TRBV19, the J gene TRBJ2-1; TRBD1 aligns across 10 bases. In germline, CDR1 is LNHDA, CDR2 SQIVND (reference sequence). The junction had 4 bases not matched to a gene; V was cut back by 3 bases and J by 2 bases. The CDR3 loop spans 16 amino acids. CDR3 amino acids: CASSIDRGQAYNEQFF. In nucleotides, the CDR3 is TGTGCCAGTAGTATCGACAGGGGGCAGGCCTACAATGAGCAGTTCTTC.

V is TRBV7-2 and J is TRBJ1-1, with a tentative D call TRBD1 (5 bases). The germline gives CDR1 SGHTA, CDR2 FQGNSA. Trimming removed 3 bases at V and 4 bases at J, with 12 bases between. The CDR3 is 14 residues long. CDR3 bases: TGTGCCAGCAGCTTGGGGGGATCTTCCACTGAAGCTTTCTTT. Amino acids: CASSLGGSSTEAFF.